These 18 T cell receptor beta chains were sequenced from one sample in a study of shared clonotypes between healthy human individuals. The table came from immunoSEQ multiplex PCR; TCRdb's copy has only in-frame clones and leaves some out. This table holds 1.5 million to 2.5 million clones, approximately 94% found once. CD45RO-negative, CCR7-positively selected cells formed the naive CD8 fraction, excluding terminally differentiated effector memory CD45RA+ cells. The sequencing input was naive CD8+ T cells sorted from blood. The receptors were sampled from a man aged 18 to 35 in good health.

Only one count was recorded for this clone. The chain combines TRBV6-5 with TRBJ2-7; 9 bases are a match to TRBD1. The germline V gene encodes CDR1 MNHEY and CDR2 SVGAGI. There are 15 residues in the CDR3. After removal of 6 bases from V and 4 bases from J, the junction contained 10 bases not matched to a gene. The CDR3 sequence is CASSARGTGIYEQYF. In DNA, the CDR3 is TGTGCCAGCAGCGCCCGGGGGACAGGGATTTACGAGCAGTACTTC.

V gene TRBV2 combines with J gene TRBJ2-1, with TRBD2 matching over 8 bases. Germline assignment: CDR1 SNHLY and CDR2 FYNNEI. V lost 2 bases and J lost 7; bases outside the gene matches: 4. The CDR3 has 14 residues. CDR3 loop: CASSETPSGNEQFF. The CDR3 DNA follows: TGTGCCAGCAGTGAAACCCCTAGCGGGAATGAGCAGTTCTTC.

The CDR3 sequence: CASSLGGGDEQFF. The CDR3 bases are TGTGCCAGCAGCTTAGGGGGGGGCGATGAGCAGTTCTTC. The chain has TRBV11-2 and TRBJ2-1; possibly TRBD2 for D (7 bases). The germline V gene encodes CDR1 SGHAT and CDR2 FQNNGV. The CDR3 is made up of 13 amino acids. Trimming cost V 1 base and J 8 bases, with 9 bases left between them. The full variable domain, completed using reference TRBV11-2 and TRBJ2-1, is EAGVAQSPRYKIIEKRQSVAFWCNPISGHATLYWYQQILGQGPKLLIQFQNNGVVDDSQLPKDRFSAERLKGVDSTLKIQPAKLEDSAVYLCASSLGGGDEQFFGPGTRLTVL.

This chain connects TRBV27 to TRBJ2-5; 7 bases map to TRBD1. CDR1 is MNHEY, CDR2 SMNVEV, per germline (reference sequence). The CDR3 spans 15 residues. Trimming at V came to 4 bases and at J to 5 bases, leaving 10 bases not matched to a gene. The CDR3 reads CASSSRQGSYETQYF. The CDR3 DNA sequence: TGTGCCAGCAGTTCAAGACAGGGCTCTTACGAGACCCAGTACTTC.

The V and J genes are TRBV27 and TRBJ2-1; no firm D call. The CDR3 covers 14 residues. V lost 6 bases, J lost 8 bases, and 17 bases lay in between. The germline gives CDR1 MNHEY, CDR2 SMNVEV (reference sequence). This CDR3 reads CASRRLASADEQFF. The CDR3 coding sequence is TGTGCCAGCAGGAGGCTTGCGTCCGCGGATGAGCAGTTCTTC.

The J gene is TRBJ1-5, the V gene TRBV9; the D is unclear. Per germline, CDR1 SGDLS and CDR2 YYNGEE. Trimming took 0 bases from V and 3 from J, leaving 7 bases between them. The CDR3 extends over 14 amino acids. The CDR3 loop reads CASSVGGLNQPQHF. The CDR3 coding sequence is TGTGCCAGCAGCGTAGGGGGTCTCAATCAGCCCCAGCATTTT.

V usage is TRBV7-2 and J usage is TRBJ1-2; D is undetermined. This CDR3 is built from 12 residues. V was cut by 1 base and J by 8 bases, with 8 bases left in between. Germline V CDR1 and CDR2: SGHTA, FQGNSA. CDR3 in DNA: TGTGCCAGCAGCTTAGGGGAGAGGGGCTACACCTTC. Residues: CASSLGERGYTF.

The chain carries TRBV19 and TRBJ1-4; the D is unclear. The CDR3 has 15 residues. V shed 4 bases and J shed 0 bases, with 9 bases lying between them. CDR1 LNHDA and CDR2 SQIVND come from the germline V gene (reference sequence). The CDR3 nucleotides read TGTGCCAGTAGTAAGTTCGGGACAACTAATGAAAAACTGTTTTTT. Encoded protein: CASSKFGTTNEKLFF.

This chain links TRBV5-1 with TRBJ1-1, with D possibly TRBD1 on 5 matching bases. The V gene lost 4 bases and the J gene lost 0 bases, with 13 bases spanning the gap. The CDR3 extends over 15 amino acids. Germline values: CDR1 SGHRS, CDR2 YFSETQ. The chain's CDR3 is CASSPDPGLNTEAFF. CDR3 bases: TGCGCCAGCAGCCCGGATCCGGGACTGAACACTGAAGCTTTCTTT.

On this clone: The same CDR3 arises from other DNA sequences in this sample as well. The CDR3 reads CASSQVPNEKLFF. The CDR3 DNA reads TGCGCCAGCAGCCAAGTCCCGAATGAAAAACTGTTTTTT. The V call is TRBV4-1, the J call TRBJ1-4; D is unresolved. CDR1 is MGHRA, CDR2 YSYEKL, per germline. V lost 1 base and J lost 5, with 5 bases in between. The CDR3 is 13 residues long.

J is TRBJ1-5 and V is TRBV27, with D hard to call. V was clipped by 5 bases and J by 2 bases, with 10 bases between them. Germline lookup yields CDR1 MNHEY and CDR2 SMNVEV (reference sequence). This CDR3 is 14 amino acids long. In nucleotides, the CDR3 is TGTGCCAGCAGTGTATTGGGTGGCAATCAGCCCCAGCATTTT. It specifies CASSVLGGNQPQHF.

This clone has a single count. This chain joins TRBV27 and TRBJ1-1; D uncertain. V lost 4 bases, J lost 1 base, and 7 bases lay in between. The CDR3 is 13 residues long. The germline gives CDR1 MNHEY, CDR2 SMNVEV (reference sequence). Written as DNA, the CDR3 is TGTGCCAGCAGTTCAGTAGAGAACACTGAAGCTTTCTTT. This translates into CASSSVENTEAFF.

This clone was seen more than once but under ten times. This chain uses TRBV27 with TRBJ1-6; maybe TRBD1 (5 bases). CDR1 MNHEY and CDR2 SMNVEV come from the germline V gene (reference sequence). The V gene lost 2 bases and the J gene lost 13 bases, with 15 bases spanning the gap. The CDR3 is 14 amino acids. CDR3 sequence (DNA): TGTGCCAGCAGTTTAGGTGGGGGTTTTGGGCCCCTCCACTTT. Translating gives CASSLGGGFGPLHF.

The CDR3 loop reads CASSQGIFSSYEQYF. CDR3 bases: TGCGCCAGCAGCCAAGGAATATTCAGCTCCTACGAGCAGTACTTC. The chain combines TRBV4-3 with TRBJ2-7; D ambiguous. The V end was cut by 1 base, the J end by 0 bases, with 10 bases between. Per the germline V gene, CDR1 is LGHNA and CDR2 is YSLEER. CDR3 size: 15 residues.

The chain joins TRBV9 to TRBJ1-2; 10 bases fit TRBD1. The V gene end was trimmed by 4 bases and the J gene end by 4 bases; junction bases not matched to a gene: 7. Germline CDR1 SGDLS, CDR2 YYNGEE. The CDR3 loop spans 15 amino acids. DNA for the CDR3: TGTGCCAGCAGCCCCGGGACAGGGGACACCTATGGCTACACCTTC. It translates to CASSPGTGDTYGYTF.

A remark on this clone: The sample contains more than one DNA sequence encoding this CDR3. This chain joins TRBV7-9 and TRBJ1-1; a weak D match, TRBD1 (5 bases). With 1 base removed from V and 2 bases from J, the gap between germline ends came to 8 bases. There are 14 residues in the CDR3. The germline CDR1 and CDR2 sequences are SEHNR and FQNEAQ (reference sequence). CDR3 in amino acids: CASSLVGANTEAFF. In DNA, the CDR3 is TGTGCCAGCAGCTTAGTAGGGGCAAACACTGAAGCTTTCTTT.

For this clone: Within the sample, other DNA sequences also encode this same CDR3. The chain joins TRBV6-5 to TRBJ1-1; D gene uncertain. V was trimmed by 0 bases and J by 6 bases, leaving 11 bases between them. The germline gives CDR1 MNHEY, CDR2 SVGAGI. CDR3 size: 14 residues. CDR3 protein: CASSYSSGGPEAFF. For the CDR3, the DNA is TGTGCCAGCAGTTACTCGTCTGGCGGACCTGAAGCTTTCTTT.

To note about this clone: Other DNA sequences in this specimen translate into the identical CDR3. This chain links TRBV4-1 with TRBJ2-7, with 10 positions matching TRBD1. Germline V gene lookup returns CDR1 MGHRA and CDR2 YSYEKL. The CDR3 spans 15 residues. J was trimmed by 7 bases and V by 3 bases; bases with no gene match: 9. The CDR3: CASSHSGTGVGEQYF. The CDR3, as DNA: TGCGCCAGCAGCCATTCCGGGACAGGGGTGGGGGAGCAGTACTTC.